The next 10 T cell receptor beta chains were all read from a single sample in a study of radiotherapy plus CTLA-4 blockade in lung cancer. Assay: immunoSEQ multiplex PCR; the TCRdb copy retains only in-frame clones and omits some. This repertoire shows 58,000 or so clones, approximately 79% found once; its top ten account for around 17%. The sequencing used peripheral blood, collected from a patient treated with radiotherapy plus ipilimumab. These receptors came from a human donor with non-small cell lung cancer who had a complete response to radiotherapy plus ipilimumab.

This clone was counted only a few times. The chain links TRBV5-8 to TRBJ2-1, with TRBD1 matching 10 bases. J lost 5 bases, V lost 5 bases, and 7 bases had no gene match. Germline V gene data show CDR1 as SGHTS and CDR2 as YDEGEE. This CDR3 is 15 amino acids long. CDR3 sequence (DNA): TGTGCCAGCAGAACCGGGACAGGGGCAAACAATGAGCAGTTCTTC. Residues: CASRTGTGANNEQFF.

The chain recombines TRBV7-9 with TRBJ1-5, with 7 bases aligning to TRBD1. This CDR3 region has 17 residues. V lost 1 base and J lost 0; bases outside the gene matches: 6. From germline, CDR1 is SEHNR and CDR2 FQNEAQ (reference sequence). The CDR3 nucleotides read TGTGCCAGCAGCTTAGGGGGCTGGGACAGTAGCAATCAGCCCCAGCATTTT. Translated: CASSLGGWDSSNQPQHF.

V gene TRBV11-2 combines with J gene TRBJ1-2, with a possible D match to TRBD1 (6 bases). The ends were cut back, 2 bases at V and 8 bases at J, with 12 bases in the middle. The CDR3 is made up of 13 amino acids. CDR1 is SGHAT, CDR2 FQNNGV, per germline. CDR3 protein: CASSLQGLVGYTF. The CDR3 bases are TGTGCCAGCAGCTTACAGGGGCTCGTCGGCTACACCTTC.

This clone was detected only once. The genes are TRBV30 and TRBJ2-2; D is possibly TRBD2 (5 bases). With 1 base removed from V and 7 bases from J, the gap between germline ends came to 10 bases. Germline CDR1 is GTSNPN and CDR2 is SVGIG (reference sequence). The CDR3 totals 13 residues. The CDR3 DNA reads TGTGCCTGGAGTGGACGGGGTGACGGGGAGCTGTTTTTT. Protein sequence: CAWSGRGDGELFF.

This clone appeared once. The chain employs TRBV19 and TRBJ1-1; no firm D call. The germline V gene encodes CDR1 LNHDA and CDR2 SQIVND (reference sequence). This CDR3 comprises 11 residues. Trimming removed 7 bases at V and 1 base at J, with 4 bases between. The CDR3 DNA sequence: TGTGCCAGTAACAGGAACACTGAAGCTTTCTTT. It encodes CASNRNTEAFF.

About this clone itself: The same CDR3 is also encoded by other DNA sequences in this sample. V gene TRBV27 combines with J gene TRBJ1-4; 8 bases agree with TRBD1. J gave up 7 bases and V 6 bases, and 10 bases lay outside the gene matches. CDR3 size: 15 residues. Germline lookup yields CDR1 MNHEY and CDR2 SMNVEV (reference sequence). The CDR3 here is CASRSHQGAGEKLFF. In nucleotides, the CDR3 is TGTGCCAGCAGGTCTCACCAGGGGGCTGGTGAAAAACTGTTTTTT.

The chain combines TRBV28 with TRBJ1-1; 7 positions match TRBD1. Germline V gene data show CDR1 as MDHEN and CDR2 as SYDVKM. The V gene end was trimmed by 4 bases and the J gene end by 2 bases; junction bases not matched to a gene: 7. The CDR3 is 15 amino acids. This chain's CDR3 is CASSSGTALNTEAFF. DNA of the CDR3: TGTGCCAGCAGTTCGGGGACAGCCTTAAACACTGAAGCTTTCTTT.

This clone was detected only a few times. This chain connects TRBV7-9 to TRBJ1-2; 9 bases fit TRBD1. The CDR3 length is 15 residues. The V gene end was trimmed by 1 base and the J gene end by 2 bases; junction bases not matched to a gene: 2. CDR1 and CDR2 (germline): SEHNR, FQNEAQ (reference sequence). DNA of the CDR3: TGTGCCAGCAGCTTAGGGACAGGGGAAAACTATGGCTACACCTTC. This codes for CASSLGTGENYGYTF.

The rearrangement links TRBV2 to TRBJ2-7; D not resolved. The CDR3 sequence is 14 residues long. Germline V lookup: CDR1 SNHLY, CDR2 FYNNEI. Trimming took 7 bases from V and 0 from J, leaving 13 bases between them. The CDR3 sequence is CASTQARSSYEQYF. DNA for the CDR3: TGTGCCAGCACCCAAGCCCGTAGCTCCTACGAGCAGTACTTC.

In its sample, this clone was seen once. The gene calls are TRBV25-1 and TRBJ2-3; 10 bases are shared with TRBD1. Germline assignment: CDR1 MGHDK and CDR2 SYGVNS. CDR3 length: 16 residues. Trimming cost V 1 base and J 6 bases; bases outside gene matches: 7. The CDR3, as DNA: TGTGCCAGCAGTGAATGGGCCGGACAGGGGGTTGATACGCAGTATTTT. It is translated as CASSEWAGQGVDTQYF. The variable domain in full, with the rest retrieved from reference TRBV25-1 and TRBJ2-3, is EADIYQTPRYLVIGTGKKITLECSQTMGHDKMYWYQQDPGMELHLIHYSYGVNSTEKGDLSSESTVSRIRTEHFPLTLESARPSHTSQYLCASSEWAGQGVDTQYFGPGTRLTVL.